A single T cell receptor beta chain is shown here with its context. The data were obtained in a study of control samples from healthy donors and cancer patients. Profiled with immunoSEQ multiplex PCR; TCRdb holds only in-frame clones, not every one. The sample yields 100,000 to 150,000 clones, approximately 92% seen once. CDR3 length equals 15 residues. The germline V and J ends were trimmed by 2 bases and 3 bases, with 11 bases remaining between them. CDR1 and CDR2 from the germline V gene are SGHAT and FQDESV (reference sequence). Sequenced sample: blood. This receptor was taken from a woman between 45 and 60 years old in good health. This chain joins TRBV11-1 and TRBJ2-1; a weak D match, TRBD2 (6 bases). The CDR3 sequence is CASSLLAGHYNEQFF. CDR3 DNA sequence: TGTGCCAGCAGCTTACTTGCGGGGCACTACAATGAGCAGTTCTTC.